This is a list of T cell receptor beta chains from one sample in a study of beta chain features in type 1 diabetes. Generated by immunoSEQ multiplex PCR, the TCRdb table keeps only in-frame clones and is missing some. The profile shows 970,000 or so clones, roughly 15% of them singletons. The sample was naive CD4+ T cells from blood. The source of these receptors is a woman between 18 and 29 years old in good health. Both conserved end residues are part of each CDR3. The order of the fields is CDR3 protein, CDR3 DNA, clone size, V gene, D gene, J gene. A D gene is named only where the DNA matches it firmly. Rows give clone size only sometimes, using once, few, many, or a class for an expanded clone.

CASSFGGAYEQYF TGTGCCAGCAGCTTTGGGGGAGCCTACGAGCAGTACTTC NA TRBV7-9 NA TRBJ2-7
CASSHSGQIYNEQFF TGTGCCAGCAGCCATTCGGGACAGATTTACAATGAGCAGTTCTTC NA TRBV5-6 TRBD1 TRBJ2-1
CASSLQGADQETQYF TGTGCCAGCAGCTTACAGGGGGCGGATCAAGAGACCCAGTACTTC NA TRBV7-9 TRBD1 TRBJ2-5
CASSPVARLRNYGYTF TGCGCCAGCAGCCCGGTGGCCAGACTCCGAAACTATGGCTACACCTTC few TRBV4-1 NA TRBJ1-2
CASSQTSGSMTLAKNIQYF TGCGCCAGCAGCCAAACTAGCGGGAGTATGACACTAGCCAAAAACATTCAGTACTTC NA TRBV4-1 TRBD2 TRBJ2-4
CASSPQGWETQYF TGTGCCAGCTCACCACAGGGATGGGAGACCCAGTACTTC NA TRBV18 NA TRBJ2-5
CASSPLAGSSYNEQFF TGTGCCAGCTCACCACTGGCGGGAAGCTCCTACAATGAGCAGTTCTTC NA TRBV18 NA TRBJ2-1
CASSQSRGVDLGEQFF TGCGCCAGCAGTCAATCGCGGGGGGTGGACCTAGGGGAGCAGTTCTTC NA TRBV23-1 TRBD2 TRBJ2-1
CASSYRGRNTEAFF TGTGCCAGCAGTTATAGGGGCAGGAACACTGAAGCTTTCTTT NA TRBV6-5 NA TRBJ1-1
CATSRHGYNEQFF TGTGCCACCAGCAGGCATGGCTACAATGAGCAGTTCTTC NA TRBV15 NA TRBJ2-1
CASSRDGGSSYNEQFF TGTGCCAGCAGCCGAGACGGGGGGAGCTCCTACAATGAGCAGTTCTTC NA TRBV5-4 TRBD2 TRBJ2-1
CASSPRTGSGNTIYF TGTGCCAGCAGCCCAAGGACAGGATCTGGAAACACCATATATTTT few TRBV7-9 TRBD1 TRBJ1-3
CASSLIGGFVNEQFF TGTGCCAGCAGCTTAATAGGGGGCTTTGTAAATGAGCAGTTCTTC few TRBV7-2 TRBD1 TRBJ2-1
CATSRVQGETQYF TGTGCCACCAGCAGAGTGCAGGGCGAGACCCAGTACTTC NA TRBV15 NA TRBJ2-5
CASLRDNYGYTF TGTGCCTCCTTACGGGATAACTATGGCTACACCTTC few TRBV5-6 NA TRBJ1-2
CASSYQTGFGELFF TGTGCCAGCAGTTACCAGACAGGGTTCGGGGAGCTGTTTTTT NA TRBV6-6 TRBD1 TRBJ2-2
CASSPPGRASYEQYF TGTGCCAGCTCACCACCGGGCAGGGCGTCCTACGAGCAGTACTTC NA TRBV18 NA TRBJ2-7
CASKDRARDTQYF TGTGCCAGCAAGGACCGGGCTCGCGATACGCAGTATTTT NA TRBV2 NA TRBJ2-3
CASSKRHPDRGLAYEQYF TGCGCCAGCAGCAAACGACACCCCGACAGGGGGCTTGCCTACGAGCAGTACTTC NA TRBV5-1 TRBD1 TRBJ2-7
CASSPMGINTGELFF TGTGCCAGCAGCCCCATGGGAATCAACACCGGGGAGCTGTTTTTT NA TRBV5-6 NA TRBJ2-2
CASRRTGDTGELFF TGTGCCAGTCGTAGGACAGGGGACACCGGGGAGCTGTTTTTT NA TRBV6-5 TRBD1 TRBJ2-2
CASSLAVGIQYEQYF TGCGCCAGCAGCTTGGCCGTGGGTATTCAGTACGAGCAGTACTTC few TRBV5-1 NA TRBJ2-7
CASSSEPSRYEQYF TGTGCCAGCAGTTCGGAACCGTCTCGCTACGAGCAGTACTTC NA TRBV6-6 NA TRBJ2-7
CASSSNRGFYEQYF TGCGCCAGCAGCTCTAACAGGGGATTCTACGAGCAGTACTTC few TRBV5-1 TRBD1 TRBJ2-7
CASSLSLAGVADTQYF TGTGCCAGCAGTTTATCACTAGCGGGAGTCGCAGATACGCAGTATTTT few TRBV27 TRBD2 TRBJ2-3
CASSGGDGGSGANVLTF TGTGCCAGCAGCGGCGGGGACGGAGGGTCTGGGGCCAACGTCCTGACTTTC NA TRBV5-4 NA TRBJ2-6
CASSQDRLANTEAFF TGCGCCAGCAGCCAAGACCGCCTGGCGAACACTGAAGCTTTCTTT few TRBV4-3 NA TRBJ1-1
CASSHKASGGNYNEQFF TGTGCCAGCAGCCACAAAGCTAGCGGGGGGAACTACAATGAGCAGTTCTTC NA TRBV4-2 TRBD2 TRBJ2-1
CASSLSSGLSYEQYF TGTGCCAGCAGTTTATCTTCTGGGCTCTCCTACGAGCAGTACTTC NA TRBV28 NA TRBJ2-7
CASRTTGSGKTGELFF TGTGCCAGCAGGACTACAGGGTCGGGAAAAACCGGGGAGCTGTTTTTT NA TRBV28 NA TRBJ2-2
CASSLMGLAGGPGETQYF TGTGCCAGCAGCTTGATGGGACTAGCGGGAGGGCCGGGTGAGACCCAGTACTTC NA TRBV7-9 TRBD2 TRBJ2-5
CASSQAGHQGGETQYF TGTGCCAGCAGCCAAGCTGGGCACCAAGGGGGGGAGACCCAGTACTTC NA TRBV4-2 NA TRBJ2-5
CASKTLGQTNEKLFF TGTGCCAGCAAAACCCTAGGACAGACTAATGAAAAACTGTTTTTT few TRBV27 NA TRBJ1-4
CASSFSVGSGTYNEQFF TGTGCCAGCAGCTTCTCGGTTGGTAGCGGGACCTACAATGAGCAGTTCTTC NA TRBV7-9 TRBD2 TRBJ2-1
CASSLEFERGTYNEQFF TGTGCCAGCAGCCTGGAATTTGAGAGGGGAACCTACAATGAGCAGTTCTTC few TRBV7-2 NA TRBJ2-1
CASSKADAQYF TGTGCCAGCAGTAAAGCAGATGCGCAGTATTTT NA TRBV6-5 NA TRBJ2-3
CASSRTGFTQETQYF TGTGCCAGCAGCCGGACAGGGTTTACTCAAGAGACCCAGTACTTC few TRBV28 TRBD1 TRBJ2-5
CASSLPTGYYEQYF TGTGCCAGCAGCCTACCCACAGGGTACTACGAGCAGTACTTC NA TRBV2 NA TRBJ2-7
CASSRGTGSYNEQFF TGTGCCAGCTCGCGAGGGACAGGCTCCTACAATGAGCAGTTCTTC NA TRBV18 TRBD1 TRBJ2-1
CASSFSGADTQYF TGTGCCAGCAGCTTCTCAGGGGCAGATACGCAGTATTTT NA TRBV5-6 NA TRBJ2-3
CASSYQGYRANVLTF TGCGCCAGCAGCTACCAGGGATATAGGGCTAACGTCCTGACTTTC NA TRBV5-1 NA TRBJ2-6
CASSPAAQALYEQYF TGTGCCAGCAGCCCAGCGGCGCAAGCCCTGTACGAGCAGTACTTC few TRBV11-1 NA TRBJ2-7
CASRVLAGVEQFF TGTGCCAGCAGAGTTCTAGCGGGAGTTGAGCAGTTCTTC few TRBV27 TRBD2 TRBJ2-1
CAAFDRFKETQYF TGTGCCGCCTTCGACAGGTTCAAAGAGACCCAGTACTTC NA TRBV6-5 NA TRBJ2-5
CASSSLTDRGYEQYF TGTGCCAGCAGTTCACTCACGGACAGGGGCTACGAGCAGTACTTC few TRBV28 TRBD1 TRBJ2-7
CASSRGTSGFTDTQYF TGTGCCAGCAGCCGGGGGACTAGCGGATTCACAGATACGCAGTATTTT few TRBV7-9 TRBD2 TRBJ2-3
CASTTPGRGHRNEQFF TGTGCCAGCACCACTCCCGGCAGGGGGCATCGGAATGAGCAGTTCTTC few TRBV28 TRBD1 TRBJ2-1
CASNNDPGGGIDTQYF TGTGCCAGCAACAACGACCCCGGGGGCGGGATAGATACGCAGTATTTT few TRBV7-8 NA TRBJ2-3
CASSLRGQGIGSEKLFF TGTGCCAGCAGCTTAAGAGGACAGGGGATCGGTAGTGAAAAACTGTTTTTT few TRBV7-9 TRBD1 TRBJ1-4
CASSSTGVQETQYF TGTGCCAGCAGCTCGACGGGGGTCCAAGAGACCCAGTACTTC few TRBV5-6 NA TRBJ2-5